The text below deals with one T cell receptor beta chain. Its cognate antigen is unknown. The CDR3 runs 13 residues. V lost 6 bases and J 1 base, leaving 8 bases between the germline ends. CDR1 is SGHTA, CDR2 FQGNSA, per germline. The sample belongs to a study of T cell responses to AZD1222 COVID-19 vaccine. General study results and limits: Elevations in Spike-specific TCR breadth and depth followed administration of two AZD1222 doses.

Generated by immunoSEQ multiplex PCR, the TCRdb table keeps only in-frame clones and is missing some. The sample records 75,000 to 90,000 clones, approximately 85% being singletons. The receptor was derived from an adult who received the AZD1222 COVID-19 vaccine. The V call is TRBV7-2, the J call TRBJ2-3, with D uncertain. Sequencing used peripheral blood, obtained 28 days after the second AZD1222 dose. CDR3 nucleotides: TGTGCCAGCAGTTATAGACGCACAGATACGCAGTATTTT. Protein product: CASSYRRTDTQYF.